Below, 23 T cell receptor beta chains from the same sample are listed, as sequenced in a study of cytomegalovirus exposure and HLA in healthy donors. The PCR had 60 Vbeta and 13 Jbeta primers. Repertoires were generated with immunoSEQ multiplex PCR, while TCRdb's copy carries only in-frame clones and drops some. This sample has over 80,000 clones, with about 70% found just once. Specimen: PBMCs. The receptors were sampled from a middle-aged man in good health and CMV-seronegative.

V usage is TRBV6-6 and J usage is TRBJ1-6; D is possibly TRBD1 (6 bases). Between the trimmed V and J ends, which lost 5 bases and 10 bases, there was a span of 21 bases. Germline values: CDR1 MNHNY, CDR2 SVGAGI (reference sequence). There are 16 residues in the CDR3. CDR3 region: CASSPQDSLLRSPLHF. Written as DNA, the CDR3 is TGTGCCAGCAGTCCCCAGGACAGCCTTTTAAGGTCACCCCTCCACTTT.

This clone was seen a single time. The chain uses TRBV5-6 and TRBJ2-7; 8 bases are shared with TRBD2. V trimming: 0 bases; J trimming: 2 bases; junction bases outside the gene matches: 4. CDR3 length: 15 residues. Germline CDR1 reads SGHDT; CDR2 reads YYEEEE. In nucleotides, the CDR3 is TGTGCCAGCAGCTTGGTGACGCGGGGGGCCTACGAGCAGTACTTC. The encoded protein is CASSLVTRGAYEQYF.

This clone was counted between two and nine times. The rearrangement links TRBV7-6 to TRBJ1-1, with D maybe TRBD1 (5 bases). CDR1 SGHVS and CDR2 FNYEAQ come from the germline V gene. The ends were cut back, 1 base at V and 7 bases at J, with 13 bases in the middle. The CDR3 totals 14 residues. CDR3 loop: CASSLEATAFEAFF. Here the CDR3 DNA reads TGTGCCAGCAGCTTAGAGGCGACAGCATTTGAAGCTTTCTTT.

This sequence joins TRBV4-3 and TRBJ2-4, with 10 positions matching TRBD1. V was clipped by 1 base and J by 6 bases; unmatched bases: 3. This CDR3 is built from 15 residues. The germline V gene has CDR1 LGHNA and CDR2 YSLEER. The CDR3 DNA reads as TGCGCCAGCAGCCAAGGACAGGGGGCGGGAAACATTCAGTACTTC. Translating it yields CASSQGQGAGNIQYF.

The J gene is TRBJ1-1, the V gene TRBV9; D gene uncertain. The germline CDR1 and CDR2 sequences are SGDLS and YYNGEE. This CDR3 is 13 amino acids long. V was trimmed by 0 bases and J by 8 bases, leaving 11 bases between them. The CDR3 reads CASSVEIRSEAFF. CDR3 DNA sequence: TGTGCCAGCAGCGTAGAAATCAGGTCGGAAGCTTTCTTT.

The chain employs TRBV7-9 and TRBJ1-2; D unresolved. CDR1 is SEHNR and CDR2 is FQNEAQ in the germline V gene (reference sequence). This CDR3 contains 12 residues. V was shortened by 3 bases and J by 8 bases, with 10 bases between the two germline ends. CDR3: CASSFGREGYTF. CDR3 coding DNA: TGTGCCAGCAGCTTTGGACGGGAAGGCTACACCTTC.

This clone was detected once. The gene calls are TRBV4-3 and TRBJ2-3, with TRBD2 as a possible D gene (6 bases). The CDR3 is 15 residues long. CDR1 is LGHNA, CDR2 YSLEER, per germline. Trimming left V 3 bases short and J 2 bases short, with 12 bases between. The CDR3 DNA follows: TGCGCCAGCAGCCAGACGGGGAGGCCCACAGATACGCAGTATTTT. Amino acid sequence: CASSQTGRPTDTQYF.

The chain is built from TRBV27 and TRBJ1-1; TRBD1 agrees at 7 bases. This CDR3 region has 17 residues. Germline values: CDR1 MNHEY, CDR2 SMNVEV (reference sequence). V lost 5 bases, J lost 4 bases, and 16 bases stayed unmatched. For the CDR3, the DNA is TGTGCCAGCAGTAAGGTGACAGGGAATCTCAGTCCCACTGAAGCTTTCTTT. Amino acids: CASSKVTGNLSPTEAFF.

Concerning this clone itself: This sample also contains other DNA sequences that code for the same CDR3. This CDR3 is CASSEVDFYEQYF. The CDR3 DNA follows: TGCGCCAGCAGTGAGGTGGACTTCTACGAGCAGTACTTC. The rearrangement joins TRBV10-2 to TRBJ2-7, with D perhaps matching TRBD2 (5 bases). The V end lost 2 bases, the J end lost 3 bases, and 8 bases lay between the germline ends. The length of the CDR3 is 13 residues. CDR1 and CDR2 from the germline V gene are WSHSY and SAAADI.

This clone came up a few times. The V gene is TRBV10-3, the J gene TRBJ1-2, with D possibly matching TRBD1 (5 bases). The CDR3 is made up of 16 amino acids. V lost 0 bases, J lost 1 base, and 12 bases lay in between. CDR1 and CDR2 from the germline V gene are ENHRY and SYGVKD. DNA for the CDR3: TGTGCCATCAGTGAGTCGCTGGGGCAGGGTAACTATGGCTACACCTTC. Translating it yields CAISESLGQGNYGYTF.

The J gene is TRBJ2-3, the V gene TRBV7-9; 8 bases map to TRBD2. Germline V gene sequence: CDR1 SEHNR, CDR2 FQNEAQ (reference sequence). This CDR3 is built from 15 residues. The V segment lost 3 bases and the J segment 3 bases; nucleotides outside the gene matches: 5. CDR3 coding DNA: TGTGCCAGCAGCTTGCGCAGCGGGGGTACAGATACGCAGTATTTT. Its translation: CASSLRSGGTDTQYF.

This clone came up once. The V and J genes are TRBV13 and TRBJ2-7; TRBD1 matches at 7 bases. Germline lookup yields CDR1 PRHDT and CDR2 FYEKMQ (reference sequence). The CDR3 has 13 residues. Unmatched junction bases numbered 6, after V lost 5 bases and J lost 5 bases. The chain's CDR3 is CASSLQGQNEQYF. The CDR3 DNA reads TGTGCCAGCAGCCTTCAGGGACAGAACGAGCAGTACTTC.

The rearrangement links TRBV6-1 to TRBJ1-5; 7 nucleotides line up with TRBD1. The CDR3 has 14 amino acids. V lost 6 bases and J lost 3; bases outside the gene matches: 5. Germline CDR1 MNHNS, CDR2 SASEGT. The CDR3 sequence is CASRPGQINQPQHF. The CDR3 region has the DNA TGTGCCAGCAGGCCGGGACAGATCAATCAGCCCCAGCATTTT.

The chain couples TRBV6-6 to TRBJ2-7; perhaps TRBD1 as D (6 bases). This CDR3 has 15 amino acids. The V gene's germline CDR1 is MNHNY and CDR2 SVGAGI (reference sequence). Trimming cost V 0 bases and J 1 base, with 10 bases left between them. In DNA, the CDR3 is TGTGCCAGCAGTTACTCGAGGACAGTTTCCTACGAGCAGTACTTC. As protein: CASSYSRTVSYEQYF.

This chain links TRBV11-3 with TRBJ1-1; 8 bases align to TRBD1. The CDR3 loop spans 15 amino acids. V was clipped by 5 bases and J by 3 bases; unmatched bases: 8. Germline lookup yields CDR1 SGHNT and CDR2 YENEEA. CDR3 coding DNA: TGTGCCAGCAGCAAACGACAGGGGTCAGACACTGAAGCTTTCTTT. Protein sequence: CASSKRQGSDTEAFF.

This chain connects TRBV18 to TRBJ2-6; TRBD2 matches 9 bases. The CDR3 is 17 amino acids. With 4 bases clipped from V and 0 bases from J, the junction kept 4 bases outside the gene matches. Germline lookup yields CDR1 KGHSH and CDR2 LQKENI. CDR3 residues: CASSLSGGSSGANVLTF. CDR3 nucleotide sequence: TGTGCCAGCTCACTAAGCGGGGGGAGCTCTGGGGCCAACGTCCTGACTTTC. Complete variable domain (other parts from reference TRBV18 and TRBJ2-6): NAGVMQNPRHLVRRRGQEARLRCSPMKGHSHVYWYRQLPEEGLKFMVYLQKENIIDESGMPKERFSAEFPKEGPSILRIQQVVRGDSAAYFCASSLSGGSSGANVLTFGAGSRLTVL.

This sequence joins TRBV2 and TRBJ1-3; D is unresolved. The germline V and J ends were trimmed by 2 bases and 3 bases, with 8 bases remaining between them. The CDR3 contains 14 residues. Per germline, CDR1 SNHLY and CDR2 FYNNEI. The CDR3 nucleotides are TGTGCCAGCAGTGAAATGGGAGGTGGAAACACCATATATTTT. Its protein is CASSEMGGGNTIYF.

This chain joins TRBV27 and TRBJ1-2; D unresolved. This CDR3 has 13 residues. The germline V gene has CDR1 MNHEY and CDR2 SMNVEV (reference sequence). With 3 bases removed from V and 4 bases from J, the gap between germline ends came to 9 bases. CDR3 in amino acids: CASSFTRSYGYTF. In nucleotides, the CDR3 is TGTGCCAGCAGTTTCACACGCAGCTATGGCTACACCTTC.

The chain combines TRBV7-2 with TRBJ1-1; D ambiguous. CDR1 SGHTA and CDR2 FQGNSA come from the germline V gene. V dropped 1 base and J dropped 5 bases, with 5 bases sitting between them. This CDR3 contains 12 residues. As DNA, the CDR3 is TGTGCCAGCAGCTTAGTTAGTACTGAAGCTTTCTTT. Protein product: CASSLVSTEAFF.

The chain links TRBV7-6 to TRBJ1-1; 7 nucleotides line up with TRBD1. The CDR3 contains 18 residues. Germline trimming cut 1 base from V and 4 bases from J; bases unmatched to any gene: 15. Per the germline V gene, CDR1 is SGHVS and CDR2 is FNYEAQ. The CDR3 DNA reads TGTGCCAGCAGCTTAGGATCCCGAAGGGGGCCAGTGACCACTGAAGCTTTCTTT. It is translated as CASSLGSRRGPVTTEAFF.

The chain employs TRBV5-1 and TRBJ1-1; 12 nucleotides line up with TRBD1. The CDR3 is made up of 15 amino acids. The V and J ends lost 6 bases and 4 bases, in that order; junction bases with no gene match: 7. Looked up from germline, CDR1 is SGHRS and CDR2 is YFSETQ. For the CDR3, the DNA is TGCGCCAGCATGGGGACAGGGGGCTTATTCACTGAAGCTTTCTTT. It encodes CASMGTGGLFTEAFF.

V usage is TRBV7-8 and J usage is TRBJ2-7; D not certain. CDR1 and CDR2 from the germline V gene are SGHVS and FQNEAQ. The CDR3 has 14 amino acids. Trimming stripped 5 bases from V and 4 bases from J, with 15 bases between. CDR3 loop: CASSLRSSPYEQYF. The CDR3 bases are TGTGCCAGCAGCCTGCGTTCAAGCCCTTACGAGCAGTACTTC.

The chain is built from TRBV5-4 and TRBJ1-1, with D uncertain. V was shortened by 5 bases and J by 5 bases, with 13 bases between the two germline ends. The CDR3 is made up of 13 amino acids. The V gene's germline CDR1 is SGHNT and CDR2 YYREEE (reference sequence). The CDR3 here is CASSLTGGTEAFF. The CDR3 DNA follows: TGTGCCAGCAGTCTCACGGGAGGGACTGAAGCTTTCTTT.